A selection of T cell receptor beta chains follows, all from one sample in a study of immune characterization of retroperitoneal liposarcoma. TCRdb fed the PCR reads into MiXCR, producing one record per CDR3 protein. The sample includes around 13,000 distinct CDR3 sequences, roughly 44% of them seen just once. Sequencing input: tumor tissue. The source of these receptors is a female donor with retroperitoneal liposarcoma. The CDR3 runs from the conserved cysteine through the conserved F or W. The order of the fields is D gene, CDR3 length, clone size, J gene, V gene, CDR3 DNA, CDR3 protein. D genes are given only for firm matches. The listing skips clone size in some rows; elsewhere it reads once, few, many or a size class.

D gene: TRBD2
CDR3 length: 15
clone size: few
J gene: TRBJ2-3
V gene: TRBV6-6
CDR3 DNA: TGTGCCAGCAGTTACTCGTACGGGGGGGCAGGTACGCAGTATTTT
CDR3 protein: CASSYSYGGAGTQYF

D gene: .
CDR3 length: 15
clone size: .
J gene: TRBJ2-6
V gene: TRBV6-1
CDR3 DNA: TGTGCCAGCAGTGAACTAAGCTCTGGGGCCAACGTCCTGACTTTC
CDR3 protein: CASSELSSGANVLTF

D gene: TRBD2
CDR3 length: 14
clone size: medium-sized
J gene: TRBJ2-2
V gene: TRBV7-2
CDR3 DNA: TGTGCCAGCAACCCGGGACTAGCAACCGGGGAGCTGTTTTTT
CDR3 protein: CASNPGLATGELFF

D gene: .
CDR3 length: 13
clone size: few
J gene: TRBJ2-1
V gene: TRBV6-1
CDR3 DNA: TGTGCCAGCAGTGAAAACTCTGGCTACGAGCAGTTCTTC
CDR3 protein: CASSENSGYEQFF

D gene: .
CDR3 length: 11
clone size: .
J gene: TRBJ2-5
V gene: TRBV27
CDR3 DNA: TGTGCCACCCAAGCAGCCAAGACCCAGTACTTC
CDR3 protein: CATQAAKTQYF

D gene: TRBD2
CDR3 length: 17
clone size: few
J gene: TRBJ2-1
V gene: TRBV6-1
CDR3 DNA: TGTGCCAGCAGTGAAGGGTGGGTAACTCTAGCGGGAGGTGAGCAGTTCTTC
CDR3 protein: CASSEGWVTLAGGEQFF

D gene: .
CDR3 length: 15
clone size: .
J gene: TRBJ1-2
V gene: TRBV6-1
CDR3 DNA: TGTGCCAGCAGTCAACGTCCCGACGGGGGGGAGGGCTACACCTTC
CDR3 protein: CASSQRPDGGEGYTF

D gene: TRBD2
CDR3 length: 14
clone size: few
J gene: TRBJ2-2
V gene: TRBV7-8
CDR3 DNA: TGTGCCAGCAGCTTAGGGGCAAGCGGGAGGGAGCTGTTTTTT
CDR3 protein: CASSLGASGRELFF

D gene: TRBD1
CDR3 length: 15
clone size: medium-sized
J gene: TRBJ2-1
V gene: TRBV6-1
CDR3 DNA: TGTGCCAGCACCCTCTCGTCGACAGGGGGCAAGACCCAGTTCTTC
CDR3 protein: CASTLSSTGGKTQFF

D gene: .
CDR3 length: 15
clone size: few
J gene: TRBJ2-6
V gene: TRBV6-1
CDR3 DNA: TGTGCCAGCAGTGAAGAACCGGGATCGTCCAACGTCCTGACTTTC
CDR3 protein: CASSEEPGSSNVLTF

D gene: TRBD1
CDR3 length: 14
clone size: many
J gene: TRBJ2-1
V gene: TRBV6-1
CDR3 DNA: TGTGCCAGCAGACTACAGGGGGCCAAAGAGACCCAGTTCTTC
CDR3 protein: CASRLQGAKETQFF

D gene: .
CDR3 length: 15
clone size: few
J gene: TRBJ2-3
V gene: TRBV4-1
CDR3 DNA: TGCGCCAGCAGCCCTCTCGGGATGTCTACAGATACGCAGTATTTT
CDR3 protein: CASSPLGMSTDTQYF

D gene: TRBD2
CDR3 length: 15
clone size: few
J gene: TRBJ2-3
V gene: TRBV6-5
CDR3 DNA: TGTGCCAGCAGTTCGACTAGCCTTAGCACAGATACGCAGTATTTT
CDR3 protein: CASSSTSLSTDTQYF

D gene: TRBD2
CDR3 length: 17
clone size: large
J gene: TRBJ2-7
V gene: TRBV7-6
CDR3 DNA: TGTGCCAGCAGCACGACTAGCGGGGGGTCCATGTCCTACGAGCAGTACTTC
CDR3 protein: CASSTTSGGSMSYEQYF

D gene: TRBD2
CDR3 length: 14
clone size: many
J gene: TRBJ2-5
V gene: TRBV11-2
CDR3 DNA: TGTGCCAGCAGCTTAGCGGGGGGTCAAGAGACCCAGTACTTC
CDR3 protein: CASSLAGGQETQYF

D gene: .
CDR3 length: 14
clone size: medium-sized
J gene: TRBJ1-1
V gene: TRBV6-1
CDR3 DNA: TGTGCCAGCAGACAAGGGGCAGGAAACACTGAAGCTTTCTTT
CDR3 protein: CASRQGAGNTEAFF

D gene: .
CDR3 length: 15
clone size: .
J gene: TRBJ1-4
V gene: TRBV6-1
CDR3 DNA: TGTGCCAGCAGTGAAGGGGGGGGTTCTAATGAAAAACTGTTTTTT
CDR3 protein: CASSEGGGSNEKLFF

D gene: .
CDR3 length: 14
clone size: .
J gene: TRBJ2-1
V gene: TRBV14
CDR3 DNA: TGTGCCAGCAGCCAGGGACTTTCCTCCTACGAGCAGTTCTTC
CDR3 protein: CASSQGLSSYEQFF

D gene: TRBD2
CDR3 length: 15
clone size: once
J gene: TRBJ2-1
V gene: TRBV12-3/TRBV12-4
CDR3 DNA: TGTGCCAGCATTAGTACGGGGGGGGGGGGAAAGGAGCAGTTCTTC
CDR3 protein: CASISTGGGGKEQFF

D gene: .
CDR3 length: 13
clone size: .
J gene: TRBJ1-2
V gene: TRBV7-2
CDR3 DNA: TGTGCCAGCAGCCCAGGACGGGGCCAAGGGTACACCTTC
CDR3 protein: CASSPGRGQGYTF

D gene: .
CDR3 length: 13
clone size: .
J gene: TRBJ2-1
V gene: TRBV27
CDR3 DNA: TGTGCCAGCAGTCCATCGCGGCTAGCCGAGCAGTTCTTC
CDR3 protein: CASSPSRLAEQFF

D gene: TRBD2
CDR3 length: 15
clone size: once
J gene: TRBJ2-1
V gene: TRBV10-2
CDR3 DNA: TGCGCCAGCAGTAGGCTAGCGGTTTCCTACAATGAGCAGTTCTTC
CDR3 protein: CASSRLAVSYNEQFF

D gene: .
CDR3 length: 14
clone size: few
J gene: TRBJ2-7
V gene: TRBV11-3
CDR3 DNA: TGTGCCAGCAGCCCCCCCTGGGACCCCTACGAGCAGTACTTC
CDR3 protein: CASSPPWDPYEQYF

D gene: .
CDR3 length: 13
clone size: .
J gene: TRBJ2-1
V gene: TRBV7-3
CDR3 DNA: TGTGCCAGCAGCTTCGGACTAACGAATGAGCAGTTCTTC
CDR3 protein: CASSFGLTNEQFF

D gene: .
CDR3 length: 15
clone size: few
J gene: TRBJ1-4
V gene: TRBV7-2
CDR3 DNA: TGTGCCAGCAGCTTCGGGGGGGGGGCGGATGAAAAACTGTTTTTT
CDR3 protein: CASSFGGGADEKLFF

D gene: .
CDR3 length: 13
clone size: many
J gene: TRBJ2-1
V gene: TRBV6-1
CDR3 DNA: TGTGCCAGCAGTCAAAACTCCCGCTACGAGCAGTTCTTC
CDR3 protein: CASSQNSRYEQFF

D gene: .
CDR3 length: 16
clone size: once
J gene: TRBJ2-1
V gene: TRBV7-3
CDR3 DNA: TGTGCCAGCAGCTCCAGGGGGGGTGGCGGGAACAATGAGCAGTTCTTC
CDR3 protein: CASSSRGGGGNNEQFF

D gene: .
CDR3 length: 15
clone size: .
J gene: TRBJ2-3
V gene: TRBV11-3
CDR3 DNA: TGTGCCAGCTCCGCGGCCAGGGGAACAACAGATACGCAGTATTTT
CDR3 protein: CASSAARGTTDTQYF

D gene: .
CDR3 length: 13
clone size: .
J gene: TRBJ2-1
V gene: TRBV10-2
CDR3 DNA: TGCGCCAGCAGGGAAGGGGAGCAAGAGACCCAGTTCTTC
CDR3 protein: CASREGEQETQFF

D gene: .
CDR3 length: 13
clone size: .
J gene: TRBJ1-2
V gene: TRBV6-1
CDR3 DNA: TGTGCCAGCAGCCGGAAAAGGCACTATGGCTACACCTTC
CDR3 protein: CASSRKRHYGYTF

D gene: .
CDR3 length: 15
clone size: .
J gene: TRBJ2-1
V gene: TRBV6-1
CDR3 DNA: TGTGCCAGCAGTACGAGACAGAGACCAAACAATGAGCAGTTCTTC
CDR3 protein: CASSTRQRPNNEQFF